These T cell receptor beta chains were read from a single sample in a study of shared clonotypes between healthy human individuals. Generated by immunoSEQ multiplex PCR, the TCRdb table keeps only in-frame clones and is missing some. This table holds about 480,000 clones, 79% found once. Source material: PBMCs. These receptors all stem from a middle-aged woman in good health. Some clones in this sample may be carry-over from other donors' samples. Each CDR3 is given with its conserved first and last residue. Size tells how often a clone was seen (once, few, many) or the class of an expanded clone, and some rows leave it out.

. TRBJ2-3 TRBV9 CASSPRGASVVRDTQYF
once TRBJ2-5 TRBV2 CASSEWETQYF
. TRBJ2-1 TRBV28 CASSSPGTGANEQFF
many TRBJ1-3 TRBV28 CASGAGGGWLGNTIYF
. TRBJ2-2 TRBV28 CASRGQTGELFF
. TRBJ2-7 TRBV28 CASSPAGTGYEQYF
. TRBJ2-7 TRBV7-9 CASSPLGSYEQYF
. TRBJ2-1 TRBV7-9 CASSLGGQGSNEQFF
once TRBJ1-4 TRBV7-2 CASSFDRGPYEKLFF
. TRBJ2-7 TRBV30 CAWGLNYEQYF
. TRBJ1-5 TRBV10-2 CASSGYRDNQPQHF
. TRBJ1-2 TRBV10-3 CAISESGRIYGYTF
few TRBJ2-1 TRBV18 CASSPYIGDEQFF
. TRBJ2-2 TRBV5-6 CASSVTLAGELFF
. TRBJ2-3 TRBV5-1 CASSEGTSGITDTQYF
. TRBJ1-1 TRBV7-2 CASSTDRDTEAFF
. TRBJ2-1 TRBV7-2 CASSRRRSNYNEQFF
. TRBJ2-1 TRBV30 CAWRGAQQLYNEQFF
. TRBJ2-7 TRBV2 CAGGGETYEQYF
. TRBJ2-5 TRBV9 CASSDLGVGETQYF
. . TRBV25-1 CASSDHEQYF
. . TRBV6-6 CASSPLAGGLYEQYF
once TRBJ2-7 TRBV6-5 CASSPRREREQYF
once TRBJ2-3 TRBV11-2 CASSRLAGSTDTQYF
. TRBJ2-7 TRBV7-9 CASSKGTGVSYEQYF
. TRBJ2-6 TRBV30 CAWSVGLAGANVLTF
few TRBJ1-2 TRBV30 CAWRGDRHGYTF
. TRBJ1-1 TRBV6-6 CASSYGQWGEAFF
. TRBJ2-5 TRBV6-5 CASSRDRFQETQYF
once TRBJ2-7 TRBV7-9 CASSRYGQPYEQYF
. TRBJ2-2 TRBV11-3 CASSNSPGPTGELFF
. TRBJ2-2 TRBV7-3 CASSLGPGVTTGELFF
. TRBJ2-1 TRBV30 CAWSGTSGGKQFF
. TRBJ1-2 TRBV10-3 CATRQGDYGYTF
. TRBJ1-2 TRBV5-1 CASSSGTGIYYGYTF
. TRBJ2-3 TRBV4-2 CASSLTGTSEVDTQYF
. TRBJ1-4 TRBV28 CASSLTGGGNEKLFF
once TRBJ2-5 TRBV7-9 CASSPLAGFETQYF
. TRBJ2-1 TRBV11-3 CASSSRTSNEQFF
few TRBJ1-1 TRBV28 CASGITGGRTEAFF
. TRBJ2-3 TRBV5-1 CASSSRVRTDTQYF
. TRBJ2-7 TRBV7-2 CASSLGLAGSPEQYF
few TRBJ1-1 TRBV28 CASSFPSYDRSNTEAFF
. TRBJ2-2 TRBV19 CASRGGGNTGELFF
. TRBJ2-4 TRBV7-2 CASSFGLGFQNIQYF
. TRBJ1-5 TRBV4-2 CASSQVWGNQPQHF
few TRBJ2-5 TRBV11-2 CASSFQGVREQETQYF
. TRBJ2-7 TRBV23-1 CASSQRQVQECSYEQYF
. TRBJ1-1 TRBV7-9 CASSSDRVGTEAFF
. TRBJ2-1 TRBV10-3 CAISESSGRGPNEQFF
. TRBJ1-4 TRBV28 CASTNNRGPNEKLFF
. TRBJ2-7 TRBV6-5 CASRPGLTYEQYF
once TRBJ1-6 TRBV6-5 CASSYSQSSYNSPLHF
. TRBJ1-2 TRBV29-1 CSVEDVGGREYGYTF
. TRBJ2-3 TRBV7-6 CASSLSGDTQYF
. TRBJ2-5 TRBV9 CASSVRAQETQYF
. TRBJ2-7 TRBV5-1 CASTYGTSGRVHEQYF
few TRBJ2-7 TRBV11-2 CASSLAVYSYEQYF
once TRBJ2-5 TRBV5-1 CASSIWRGQGAEAQYF